This T cell receptor (beta chain) is from a study of T-cell reconstitution after alpha-beta-depleted transplantation in children. Unique molecular identifiers were used in preparing the TCRbeta library. Each CDR3 protein is one row after TCRdb ran MiXCR on the PCR reads. The table includes about 600,000 distinct CDR3 sequences, 13% detected once. CDR3 size: 16 residues. Between the trimmed V and J ends, which lost 5 bases and 0 bases, there was a span of 14 bases. Germline CDR1 and CDR2: SGHTA and FQGNSA. The material sequenced was PBMCs, mostly from graft donor cells, taken 360 days after TCRalphabeta/CD19-depleted stem cell transplant. The clonotype originates from a male patient younger than 18 who had a stem cell transplant for acute myeloid leukemia, so the T cells may come from the graft donor. This rearrangement joins TRBV7-2 to TRBJ1-5; D remains unclear. The CDR3 DNA is TGTGCCAGCAGCGGACGGGGTGGAACTAGCAATCAGCCCCAGCATTTT. This codes for CASSGRGGTSNQPQHF.